This TCR beta chain was sequenced in a study of PD-1 and CTLA-4 blockade in melanoma. In germline, CDR1 is SEHNR, CDR2 FQNEAQ (reference sequence). The CDR3 has 13 amino acids. With 5 bases removed from V and 1 base from J, the gap between germline ends came to 8 bases. The protocol was immunoSEQ multiplex PCR, while the TCRdb copy is restricted to in-frame clones and leaves out a portion. This repertoire shows 34,000 or so clones, around 89% found once; its top ten account for more than 5.5%. The genes are TRBV7-9 and TRBJ1-1; D is unresolved. The sequence derives from a human donor with melanoma. The material sequenced was CD8+ T cells from peripheral blood, taken from a patient given anti-PD-1 treatment. CDR3: CASSPSPNTEAFF. DNA for the CDR3: TGTGCCAGCAGCCCCTCCCCGAACACTGAAGCTTTCTTT.